The entry below gives a single T cell receptor beta chain sequence along with its context. The data stem from a study of a mutant IDH1 vaccine in newly diagnosed glioma. TCRdb keeps only in-frame clones here, not all; method: immunoSEQ multiplex PCR. This sample yields roughly 71,000 clones, of which 65% to 90% are seen a single time; 2.9% belongs to the top ten. As for time point: baseline, week 1 (first vaccination visit). Stated treatment: pre-vaccination baseline after standard-of-care therapy. Germline CDR1 and CDR2: SGDLS and YYNGEE. The CDR3 length is 13 residues. V shed 2 bases and J shed 3 bases, with 6 bases lying between them.

This clonotype was sampled from a man aged 25-40 years with glioma. The sample here was PBMCs, taken from a glioma patient treated with radiotherapy, temozolomide or both. The chain has TRBV9 and TRBJ2-1, with unresolved D. In DNA form, the CDR3 reads TGTGCCAGCAGCGTCCACAGCTACAATGAGCAGTTCTTC. Residues: CASSVHSYNEQFF.